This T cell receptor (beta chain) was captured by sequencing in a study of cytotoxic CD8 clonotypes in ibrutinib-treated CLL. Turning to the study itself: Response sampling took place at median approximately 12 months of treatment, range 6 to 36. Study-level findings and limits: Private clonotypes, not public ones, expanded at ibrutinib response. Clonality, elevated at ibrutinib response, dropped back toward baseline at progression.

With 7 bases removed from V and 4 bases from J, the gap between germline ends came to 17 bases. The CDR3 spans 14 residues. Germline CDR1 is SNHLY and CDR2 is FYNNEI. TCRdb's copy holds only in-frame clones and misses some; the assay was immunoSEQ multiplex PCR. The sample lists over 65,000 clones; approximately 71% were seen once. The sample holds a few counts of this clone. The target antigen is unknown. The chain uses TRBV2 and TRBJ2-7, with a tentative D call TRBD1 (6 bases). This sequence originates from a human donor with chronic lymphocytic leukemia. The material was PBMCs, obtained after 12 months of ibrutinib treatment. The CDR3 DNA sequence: TGTGCCAGCACCTGGGACACTGAGGCTTACGAGCAGTACTTC. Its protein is CASTWDTEAYEQYF.